This is a list of T cell receptor beta chains from one sample in a study of shared clonotypes between healthy human individuals. Profiling relied on immunoSEQ multiplex PCR, and the TCRdb table lists in-frame clones only, not all of them. The table shows around 940,000 clones, with more than 75% occurring only once. The material sequenced was memory CD4+ T cells sorted from blood. These receptors all come from a man between 18 and 35 years old in good health. Each CDR3 is given without its conserved first and last residue. The D gene is left open where the match is weak. Size is stated for part of the rows, as once, few or many counts, or as a class when the clone is expanded.

j_gene | v_gene | abundance | d_gene | CDR3aa
TRBJ2-2 | TRBV7-2 | - | TRBD2 | ASSSVAGGQAGELF
TRBJ1-1 | TRBV5-1 | - | TRBD1 | ASSLEGGNTEAF
TRBJ2-7 | TRBV14 | - | - | ASSPRVLTRMYEQY
TRBJ2-5 | TRBV7-2 | - | - | ASSPARYQETQY
TRBJ1-1 | TRBV19 | - | - | ASSPDFGTEAF
TRBJ2-3 | TRBV2 | few | TRBD2 | ASSAGLLAGVQSDTQY
TRBJ1-5 | TRBV18 | - | TRBD1 | ASSQGQVNQPQH
TRBJ2-1 | TRBV4-3 | once | TRBD2 | ASSQGTSGEVGRQF
TRBJ2-7 | TRBV30 | once | TRBD2 | AWSPPRGLAASYEQY
TRBJ1-4 | TRBV7-9 | few | TRBD1 | ASSLGQGPNEKLF
TRBJ2-1 | TRBV19 | - | - | ASREEGSGIYNEQF
TRBJ2-3 | TRBV30 | - | - | AWSSGRGTDTQY
TRBJ2-3 | TRBV2 | - | TRBD1 | ASWSDRATDTQY